One TCR beta chain is described in this entry. In the study's own analysis: Nucleated cell counts were estimated from reference gene primer amplification. Profiled with immunoSEQ multiplex PCR; TCRdb holds only in-frame clones, not every one. D and trimming were read from the DNA, whereas the V and J calls and clone size are those reported in that table. The data contain roughly 340,000 clones, 75% to 90% of them singletons. The CDR3 totals 11 residues. Germline CDR1 and CDR2: ENHRY and SYGVKD. V was clipped by 2 bases and J by 10 bases, with 9 bases between them. The data belong to a study of blood T cell repertoires in COVID-19.

Material for sequencing was PBMCs or T cells enriched from blood (not recorded which). The TCR originated in a man between 18 and 35 years old who had recovered from COVID-19. This chain connects TRBV10-3 to TRBJ2-7; perhaps TRBD1 as D (6 bases). CDR3 in amino acids: CAISETGLQYF. The CDR3 nucleotides are TGTGCCATCAGTGAGACAGGGTTACAGTACTTC.